This TCR beta chain was observed in a study of CD8+CD57+ T cells in acquired aplastic anemia. Study-wide findings and caveats: No significant difference in CD8+ Simpson's diversity was found between patients and controls. In common between the patients and the controls were some 28 CD8+ CDR3 sequences.

Sequencing involved patients with CD8+CD57+ cell expansion previously shown by flow cytometry. Blood was sampled before the patients had received any therapy. This clonotype was detected many times. Its antigen is unknown. The TCR beta profiling, which covered VDJ combination and CDR3 sequence, was carried out using genomic DNA as the template. Each CDR3 protein is one row after TCRdb ran MiXCR on the reads. The data hold 150,000 to 200,000 distinct CDR3 sequences, with around 48% observed a single time. The receptor's source is a human donor with aplastic anemia. Input material: sorted CD4+, CD8+, or CD8+CD57+ T cells (not recorded which) from PBMCs.

CDR3 coding DNA: TGCAGTGCTCCGATAGGGGAAAAACTGTTTTTT. This codes for CSAPIGEKLFF. This rearrangement joins TRBV20-1 to TRBJ1-4; D unresolved. V lost 5 bases to trimming and J lost 8 bases, with 9 bases between them. Germline CDR1 is DFQATT and CDR2 is SNEGSKA (reference sequence). The CDR3 has 11 amino acids.